The entry below gives a single T cell receptor (beta chain) sequence along with its context. Its antigen is as yet unknown. The data were obtained in a study of shared clonotypes between healthy human individuals. Study-wide points: Clonotypes that were shared across several donors made up about 5.1% of naive CD4 clonotypes. Donors were few, which limited the genetic and exposure-history diversity represented. How much donors shared clonotypes was expected to be affected by sequencing depth.

The V segment lost 3 bases and the J segment 5 bases; nucleotides outside the gene matches: 14. This CDR3 contains 17 residues. Germline CDR1 reads SGHTA; CDR2 reads FQGTGA. Profiling relied on immunoSEQ multiplex PCR, and the TCRdb table lists in-frame clones only, not all of them. The table records around 1.1 million clones, about 72% of them present only once. The clonotype originates from a man aged 18-30 years in good health. Some clones in this sample may be carry-over from other donors' samples. The J gene is TRBJ2-3, the V gene TRBV7-3; TRBD2 agrees at 7 bases. The material sequenced was memory CD4+ T cells from PBMCs. Described subset: CD45RA-negative fraction. CDR3 in amino acids: CASSFGQRGLPGDTQYF. The CDR3 nucleotides are TGTGCCAGCAGCTTCGGGCAGCGGGGACTGCCGGGAGATACGCAGTATTTT.